The 18 T cell receptor beta chains listed next were all sequenced from one sample in a study of blood T cell repertoires in COVID-19. Sequenced by immunoSEQ multiplex PCR; TCRdb stores in-frame clones only, minus some. Among under 250,000 clones listed, around four fifths were seen once. Sequences were obtained from peripheral blood. The source of these receptors is a woman in her seventies with acute or convalescent COVID-19.

This chain uses TRBV6-5 with TRBJ1-6, with 9 bases fitting TRBD1. The CDR3 loop spans 15 amino acids. The ends lost 6 bases at V and 5 bases at J; junction bases unmatched: 5. CDR1 is MNHEY and CDR2 is SVGAGI in the germline V gene. The CDR3 nucleotides are TGTGCCAGCAGGCGACAGGGGGGGAATAATTCACCCCTCCACTTT. This encodes CASRRQGGNNSPLHF.

The chain joins TRBV4-3 to TRBJ1-6; D may be TRBD1 (5 bases). The length of the CDR3 is 15 residues. Germline CDR1 reads LGHNA; CDR2 reads YSLEER. The ends were cut back, 1 base at V and 5 bases at J, with 9 bases in the middle. For the CDR3, the DNA is TGCGCCAGCAGCCAAGGGGGCGGGAATAATTCACCCCTCCACTTT. Protein sequence: CASSQGGGNNSPLHF.

V usage is TRBV9 and J usage is TRBJ2-3; D gene unclear. Between the trimmed V and J ends, which lost 5 bases and 6 bases, there was a span of 13 bases. Germline V gives CDR1 SGDLS, CDR2 YYNGEE. The CDR3 is 13 residues long. In nucleotides, the CDR3 is TGTGCCAGCAGTGAGCCGTCCTTGGATACGCAGTATTTT. This sequence encodes CASSEPSLDTQYF.

This sequence joins TRBV5-1 and TRBJ1-2, with D possibly being TRBD1 (6 bases). The germline gives CDR1 SGHRS, CDR2 YFSETQ. V was shortened by 4 bases and J by 2 bases, with 15 bases between the two germline ends. This CDR3 is 15 amino acids long. The CDR3 nucleotides are TGCGCCAGCAGCCCGAAGGGGGGGGTGAACTATGGCTACACCTTC. It codes for CASSPKGGVNYGYTF.

This clone was counted only a few times. V is TRBV6-1 and J is TRBJ2-7, with D possibly being TRBD2 (7 bases). In germline, CDR1 is MNHNS, CDR2 SASEGT. V was trimmed by 4 bases and J by 0 bases, leaving 16 bases between them. This CDR3 comprises 16 residues. Here the CDR3 reads CASSGLGGVASYEQYF. The CDR3 DNA sequence: TGTGCCAGCAGTGGCCTAGGGGGGGTTGCCTCCTACGAGCAGTACTTC.

The chain carries TRBV6-2 or TRBV6-3 and TRBJ1-2; D perhaps matches TRBD1 (6 bases). The V gene lost 5 bases and the J gene lost 6 bases, with 22 bases spanning the gap. Germline values: CDR1 MNHEY, CDR2 SVGEGT. The CDR3 contains 16 residues. CDR3 region: CASSTQTGLSTDGYTF. The CDR3 region has the DNA TGTGCCAGCAGTACACAGACAGGTTTGTCAACAGATGGCTACACCTTC.

The V and J genes are TRBV4-1 and TRBJ1-5; D uncertain. Germline V gene lookup returns CDR1 MGHRA and CDR2 YSYEKL. This CDR3 region has 12 residues. V dropped 3 bases and J dropped 9 bases, with 9 bases sitting between them. CDR3 in DNA: TGCGCCAGCAGCCAGTGGGGAGGGCCCCAGCATTTT. Translation gives CASSQWGGPQHF.

This chain connects TRBV4-3 to TRBJ1-5; D unclear. Germline V lookup: CDR1 LGHNA, CDR2 YSLEER. The V end was cut by 0 bases, the J end by 2 bases, with 8 bases between. This CDR3 spans 15 amino acids. Written as DNA, the CDR3 is TGCGCCAGCAGCCAAGATAGTCAAGGCAATCAGCCCCAGCATTTT. Encoded protein: CASSQDSQGNQPQHF.

The rearrangement joins TRBV6-5 to TRBJ1-1; 7 nucleotides agree with TRBD1. In germline, CDR1 is MNHEY, CDR2 SVGAGI. Trimming removed 2 bases from V and 11 bases from J; junction bases left unmatched: 8. The CDR3 extends over 13 amino acids. This CDR3 reads CASSYAGTAYAFF. The CDR3 region has the DNA TGTGCCAGCAGTTACGCGGGGACAGCCTACGCTTTCTTT.

A single count supports this clone. The J gene is TRBJ1-2, the V gene TRBV6-2 or TRBV6-3, with D unclear. Germline CDR1 MNHEY, CDR2 SVGEGT. The CDR3 loop spans 13 amino acids. Trimming left V 2 bases short and J 0 bases short, with 4 bases between. CDR3 in DNA: TGTGCCAGCAGTTACGGCCCTAACTATGGCTACACCTTC. It yields the protein CASSYGPNYGYTF.

The chain is built from TRBV2 and TRBJ2-1, with TRBD1 matching over 10 bases. The ends lost 6 bases at V and 7 bases at J; junction bases unmatched: 9. This CDR3 is built from 15 residues. Germline CDR1 is SNHLY and CDR2 is FYNNEI. CDR3 protein: CASSKGQGELNEQFF. Here the CDR3 DNA reads TGTGCCAGCAGCAAAGGACAGGGGGAACTAAATGAGCAGTTCTTC.

CDR3 nucleotides: TGTGCCAGCAGCAGCGGTTACTCCTACAATGAGCAGTTCTTC. Translated, it gives CASSSGYSYNEQFF. The V and J genes are TRBV14 and TRBJ2-1, with D maybe TRBD2 (5 bases). Germline V gene sequence: CDR1 SGHDN, CDR2 FVKESK. The CDR3 is 14 residues long. The germline V and J ends were trimmed by 5 bases and 0 bases, with 8 bases remaining between them.

The V gene is TRBV5-8, the J gene TRBJ1-6; 10 nucleotides agree with TRBD1. V gave up 4 bases and J gave up 7 bases; unmatched junction bases: 5. The CDR3 runs to 15 residues. Germline assignment: CDR1 SGHTS and CDR2 YDEGEE. In nucleotides, the CDR3 is TGTGCCAGCAGCATCGGGACAGGGGAAAATTCACCCCTCCACTTT. Its translation: CASSIGTGENSPLHF. Using reference TRBV5-8 and TRBJ1-6 for the parts outside the CDR3, the full variable domain is EAGVTQSPTHLIKTRGQQATLRCSPISGHTSVYWYQQALGLGLQFLLWYDEGEERNRGNFPPRFSGRQFPNYSSELNVNALELEDSALYLCASSIGTGENSPLHFGNGTRLTVT.

This sequence joins TRBV7-9 and TRBJ2-1; a weak D match, TRBD2 (5 bases). Germline-derived CDR1 and CDR2 are SEHNR and FQNEAQ (reference sequence). Between the trimmed V and J ends, which lost 4 bases and 7 bases, there was a span of 23 bases. There are 17 residues in the CDR3. The CDR3 here is CASSSWVRTDGGNEQFF. The CDR3 coding sequence is TGTGCCAGCAGCTCATGGGTGCGGACGGACGGCGGGAATGAGCAGTTCTTC.

In DNA, the CDR3 is TGTGCCAGCAGCGCCGGACAGGGTGGTGGCTACACCTTC. Encoded protein: CASSAGQGGGYTF. The chain joins TRBV12-3 or TRBV12-4 to TRBJ1-2, with TRBD1 matching 8 bases. The CDR3 sequence is 13 residues long. Trimming at V came to 6 bases and at J to 7 bases, leaving 7 bases not matched to a gene.

In nucleotides, the CDR3 is TGTGCCAGTAGTCCAGTCGGGGGACTCACAGATACGCAGTATTTT. Translated: CASSPVGGLTDTQYF. V gene TRBV19 combines with J gene TRBJ2-3; possibly TRBD2 for D (6 bases). This CDR3 has 15 amino acids. Germline CDR1 is LNHDA and CDR2 is SQIVND (reference sequence). V was trimmed by 5 bases and J by 2 bases, leaving 14 bases between them.

J is TRBJ1-2 and V is TRBV5-8; the D gene is possibly TRBD1 (5 bases). This CDR3 region has 13 residues. Germline V lookup: CDR1 SGHTS, CDR2 YDEGEE. V was trimmed by 4 bases and J by 3 bases, leaving 10 bases between them. This CDR3 is CASSAAGHYGYTF. DNA for the CDR3: TGTGCCAGCAGCGCGGCAGGGCACTATGGCTACACCTTC.

The chain is built from TRBV5-4 and TRBJ2-5; weak D call: TRBD1 (5 bases). The germline V gene encodes CDR1 SGHNT and CDR2 YYREEE (reference sequence). The ends were cut back, 4 bases at V and 5 bases at J, with 12 bases in the middle. There are 13 residues in the CDR3. Here the CDR3 DNA reads TGTGCCAGCAGCACCGACAGATTGGAGACCCAGTACTTC. It specifies CASSTDRLETQYF.